This T cell receptor beta chain is drawn from a study of blood T cell repertoires in COVID-19. Clones were read by immunoSEQ multiplex PCR, and TCRdb kept only the in-frame ones, dropping some. This table has about 180,000 clones, approximately 88% appearing once. The TCR was taken from a woman between 35 and 50 years old with COVID-19, enrolled during active disease. Source material: peripheral blood.

CDR3 sequence: CASSSDTRAPQHF. CDR3 nucleotides: TGTGCCAGCAGTTCCGACACTCGAGCACCCCAGCATTTT. The J gene is TRBJ1-5, the V gene TRBV12-3 or TRBV12-4; unclear D gene. This CDR3 region has 13 residues. Trimming cost V 4 bases and J 10 bases, with 14 bases left between them.